Listed below are T cell receptor beta chains from one sample, sequenced in a study of identical twins. TCRdb analysed the 5' RACE reads with MiXCR anew, one entry per CDR3 protein. The table lists roughly 700,000 distinct CDR3 sequences, 8.5% to 9% of them singletons. These records were also assigned to another study, of yellow fever vaccine responses in identical twins.

Sequencing was done on a sample of PBMCs. These receptors all stem from a woman aged 18-30 years in good health. The CDR3 runs from the conserved cysteine through the conserved F or W. The D gene is left open where the match is weak. Clone size, where shown, is once, few, many, or a class for clones that have expanded.

clone size,D gene,V gene,J gene,CDR3 protein,CDR3 DNA
NA,TRBD2,TRBV20-1,TRBJ2-1,CSALVAGERNEQFF,TGCAGTGCTCTAGTAGCGGGAGAAAGGAATGAGCAGTTCTTC
few,NA,TRBV3-1,TRBJ2-2,CASSQAGTLTGELFF,TGTGCCAGCAGCCAGGCCGGGACCCTCACCGGGGAGCTGTTTTTT
NA,NA,TRBV5-5,TRBJ2-2,CAMGAGTGELFF,TGTGCCATGGGCGCAGGGACCGGGGAGCTGTTTTTT
few,NA,TRBV30,TRBJ2-7,CAWSVTRYSEQYF,TGTGCCTGGAGTGTAACGCGGTACAGCGAGCAGTACTTC
many,NA,TRBV5-1,TRBJ2-6,CASSPIRPGSSGANVLTF,TGCGCCAGCAGCCCAATCCGCCCGGGATCTTCTGGGGCCAACGTCCTGACTTTC
NA,NA,TRBV14,TRBJ2-5,CASSQDYTQETQYF,TGTGCCAGCAGCCAAGACTACACTCAAGAGACCCAGTACTTC
NA,NA,TRBV20-1,TRBJ1-1,CSAQRAGSRNTEAFF,TGCAGTGCCCAAAGGGCAGGGTCCAGGAACACTGAAGCTTTCTTT
many,NA,TRBV12-3/TRBV12-4,TRBJ2-7,CASTSFSSGRSYEQYF,TGTGCCAGCACCAGTTTTTCCTCAGGGCGATCCTACGAGCAGTACTTC
NA,TRBD2,TRBV10-1,TRBJ2-1,CASSLGLAGFTYNEQFF,TGCGCCAGCAGTCTGGGACTAGCGGGATTCACCTACAATGAGCAGTTCTTC
NA,TRBD1,TRBV10-3,TRBJ2-7,CANRGGTGVHEQYF,TGTGCCAACCGGGGAGGGACAGGGGTCCACGAGCAGTACTTC
NA,TRBD1,TRBV5-1,TRBJ2-3,CASSFAPVQGDGTDTQYF,TGCGCCAGCAGCTTCGCCCCCGTACAGGGGGATGGCACAGATACGCAGTATTTT
many,TRBD2,TRBV12-3/TRBV12-4,TRBJ2-1,CASSSSGRVYNEQFF,TGTGCCAGCAGTTCTAGCGGGAGGGTCTACAATGAGCAGTTCTTC
NA,NA,TRBV24-1,TRBJ2-3,CATSDFGRGSPDTQYF,TGTGCCACCAGTGATTTTGGCAGGGGCTCCCCCGATACGCAGTATTTT
few,NA,TRBV11-2,TRBJ2-1,CASSLGSPGQPLYNEQFF,TGTGCCAGCAGCTTGGGGTCCCCGGGACAACCTTTATACAATGAGCAGTTCTTC
many,NA,TRBV28,TRBJ2-7,CASSPSFADLTYEQYF,TGTGCCAGCAGCCCTTCATTTGCGGACCTTACCTACGAGCAGTACTTC
few,NA,TRBV11-2,TRBJ2-3,CASSRLPHPADTQYF,TGTGCCAGCAGCAGGCTTCCCCACCCCGCAGATACGCAGTATTTT
few,TRBD2,TRBV5-1,TRBJ2-2,CASSSKLAGGYTGELFF,TGCGCCAGCAGTAGTAAACTAGCGGGAGGTTACACCGGGGAGCTGTTTTTT
few,TRBD2,TRBV7-2,TRBJ2-3,CASSFLTSGGERDTQYF,TGTGCCAGCAGCTTCCTGACTAGCGGGGGGGAAAGAGATACGCAGTATTTT
few,NA,TRBV2,TRBJ2-7,CASRGLAPGEQYF,TGTGCCAGCAGGGGGCTCGCCCCGGGAGAGCAGTACTTC
many,TRBD2,TRBV5-1,TRBJ2-7,CASSSTGLAGGTYYEQYF,TGCGCCAGCAGCTCTACCGGACTAGCGGGAGGGACGTACTACGAGCAGTACTTC
many,NA,TRBV20-1,TRBJ2-5,CSARDLYRAYQETQYF,TGCAGTGCTAGAGATTTGTACCGGGCTTACCAAGAGACCCAGTACTTC
many,NA,TRBV12-3/TRBV12-4,TRBJ2-5,CASTRDYQETQYF,TGTGCCAGCACCCGGGACTACCAAGAGACCCAGTACTTC
few,TRBD2,TRBV20-1,TRBJ2-1,CSASGGSFDLNEQFF,TGCAGTGCTAGCGGGGGGAGCTTCGATTTGAATGAGCAGTTCTTC
few,NA,TRBV24-1,TRBJ2-5,CATSDPTSGPQETQYF,TGTGCCACCAGTGATCCGACCAGCGGGCCCCAAGAGACCCAGTACTTC
NA,TRBD1,TRBV12-3/TRBV12-4,TRBJ2-1,CASSFTGVNEQFF,TGTGCCAGCAGTTTCACAGGGGTCAATGAGCAGTTCTTC
few,NA,TRBV14,TRBJ2-7,CASSQDIPRGAEGSYEQYF,TGTGCCAGCAGCCAAGATATCCCCAGGGGGGCAGAGGGGTCCTACGAGCAGTACTTC
NA,NA,TRBV15,TRBJ1-1,CATKTGSTEAFF,TGTGCCACCAAAACAGGGAGCACTGAAGCTTTCTTT
NA,TRBD1,TRBV5-1,TRBJ2-3,CASSSYRGLSTDTQYF,TGCGCCAGCAGCTCCTACAGGGGGCTAAGCACAGATACGCAGTATTTT
many,NA,TRBV7-9,TRBJ1-4,CASRDINEKLFF,TGTGCCAGCCGGGACATTAATGAAAAACTGTTTTTT
few,TRBD1,TRBV19,TRBJ2-1,CASSIVRDRGYNEQFF,TGTGCCAGTAGTATAGTTAGGGACAGGGGTTACAATGAGCAGTTCTTC
many,NA,TRBV12-3/TRBV12-4,TRBJ1-5,CASSLAGGGNQPQHF,TGTGCCAGCAGTTTGGCGGGGGGAGGCAATCAGCCCCAGCATTTT
many,NA,TRBV7-3,TRBJ2-2,CASSFGPNTGELFF,TGTGCCAGCAGCTTTGGCCCTAACACCGGGGAGCTGTTTTTT
few,NA,TRBV5-1,TRBJ2-7,CASRFGMLSAEQYF,TGCGCCAGCAGATTCGGCATGCTCTCGGCCGAGCAGTACTTC
few,TRBD2,TRBV6-4,TRBJ2-7,CASRRQGTRTSGSYEQYF,TGTGCCAGCAGACGACAGGGGACTCGGACTAGCGGGTCCTACGAGCAGTACTTC
NA,TRBD2,TRBV28,TRBJ2-1,CASSLRGGAWGNEQFF,TGTGCCAGCAGTTTACGGGGGGGGGCCTGGGGAAATGAGCAGTTCTTC
few,NA,TRBV11-3,TRBJ2-7,CASSPARYSYEQYF,TGTGCCAGCAGCCCCGCGAGATACTCCTACGAGCAGTACTTC
few,TRBD2,TRBV12-3/TRBV12-4,TRBJ2-3,CASAPGGRGTDTQYF,TGTGCCAGCGCCCCCGGCGGGAGAGGGACAGATACGCAGTATTTT
NA,TRBD2,TRBV5-1,TRBJ2-1,CASSLRTSGANEQFF,TGCGCCAGCAGCCTAAGGACTAGCGGGGCCAATGAGCAGTTCTTC
many,NA,TRBV20-1,TRBJ1-1,CSARQGDTEAFF,TGCAGTGCTAGACAGGGAGACACTGAAGCTTTCTTT
few,TRBD2,TRBV7-3,TRBJ2-1,CASSQGLAGGQSYNEQFF,TGTGCCAGCAGCCAGGGACTAGCGGGGGGGCAATCCTACAATGAGCAGTTCTTC
many,NA,TRBV4-2,TRBJ2-1,CASSQDPGTQQFF,TGTGCCAGCAGCCAAGATCCGGGGACGCAGCAGTTCTTC
few,NA,TRBV29-1,TRBJ2-2,CSVDVGNTGELFF,TGCAGCGTTGATGTAGGGAACACCGGGGAGCTGTTTTTT
NA,NA,TRBV5-5,TRBJ2-7,CASSQRLLPYEQYF,TGTGCCAGCAGCCAGAGGCTCCTCCCCTACGAGCAGTACTTC
few,NA,TRBV6-1,TRBJ2-7,CASSLTHSREQYF,TGTGCCAGCAGCCTCACCCACTCTCGGGAGCAGTACTTC
NA,NA,TRBV20-1,TRBJ2-7,CSARDGYTEEQYF,TGCAGTGCTCGGGACGGTTATACGGAGGAGCAGTACTTC
many,TRBD2,TRBV10-3,TRBJ2-7,CAISQPGLAGVRQYF,TGTGCCATCAGTCAACCGGGACTAGCGGGAGTTCGGCAGTACTTC
NA,TRBD1,TRBV5-1,TRBJ2-7,CASSRPTGLEEYEQYF,TGCGCCAGCAGCAGACCGACAGGGTTGGAAGAGTACGAGCAGTACTTC
few,NA,TRBV3-1,TRBJ1-2,CASSQVLPYGYTF,TGTGCCAGCAGCCAAGTTCTGCCCTATGGCTACACCTTC
few,NA,TRBV7-6,TRBJ1-3,CASSIQGGSGNTIYF,TGTGCCAGCAGCATACAGGGTGGCTCTGGAAACACCATATATTTT
few,NA,TRBV10-3,TRBJ1-2,CAISLQGDDGYTF,TGTGCCATCAGTCTACAGGGCGATGATGGCTACACCTTC
NA,NA,TRBV12-3/TRBV12-4,TRBJ1-1,CARETEAFF,TGTGCCAGGGAGACTGAAGCTTTCTTT
NA,NA,TRBV3-1,TRBJ2-1,CASSQALARDEQFF,TGTGCCAGCAGCCAAGCCCTAGCGCGCGATGAGCAGTTCTTC
few,NA,TRBV7-3,TRBJ1-1,CASSLSDGLEAFF,TGTGCCAGCAGCCTCTCTGACGGGCTTGAAGCTTTCTTT
many,NA,TRBV29-1,TRBJ2-7,CSVEGGGEQYF,TGCAGCGTTGAAGGAGGTGGCGAGCAGTACTTC
many,NA,TRBV29-1,TRBJ2-7,CSVEAGVYYEQYF,TGCAGCGTTGAGGCAGGGGTATACTACGAGCAGTACTTC